These 25 T cell receptor beta chains originate from one sample sequenced in a study of graft-versus-host responses after intestinal transplantation. CFSE-labeled responder cells (about 200,000) were plated with about 200,000 irradiated, violet-dye-labeled stimulator cells. Generated by immunoSEQ multiplex PCR, the TCRdb table keeps only in-frame clones and is missing some. The sample yields approximately 14,000 clones, about 30% seen once. Here the sequenced sample was alloreactive CD8+ T cells from a mixed lymphocyte reaction culture, taken before intestinal transplant. Regarding subset: CFSE-low proliferating T cells sorted from roughly 6-day pre-transplant mixed lymphocyte reaction (GvH or HvG direction). Receptor source: a human patient who received an intestinal transplant.

V usage is TRBV7-9 and J usage is TRBJ1-5, with a tentative D call TRBD1 (5 bases). Deletions cut 2 bases from V and 1 base from J, with 9 bases between. This CDR3 has 15 residues. The germline gives CDR1 SEHNR, CDR2 FQNEAQ (reference sequence). The CDR3, as DNA: TGTGCCAGCAGCTTATATCAGGGAAGCAATCAGCCCCAGCATTTT. It yields the protein CASSLYQGSNQPQHF.

Only a few counts were recorded for this clone. The chain recombines TRBV4-3 with TRBJ2-7, with no clear D. Between the trimmed V and J ends, which lost 0 bases and 1 base, there was a span of 10 bases. Germline V gene data show CDR1 as LGHNA and CDR2 as YSLEER. The CDR3 has 15 residues. CDR3 in DNA: TGCGCCAGCAGCCAAGATCCGCCAGGTTCCTACGAGCAGTACTTC. Encoded protein: CASSQDPPGSYEQYF.

This clone has a handful of counts. Compared with germline, one end of the junction differs, possibly owing to a read error. The chain recombines TRBV19 with TRBJ2-2; the match to TRBD1 covers 7 bases. The germline V gene encodes CDR1 LNHDA and CDR2 SQIVND (reference sequence). CDR3 size: 20 residues. The DNA for the CDR3 is TGTGCCAGTAGAATAGAATCGACGGGACAGCCTGTATGGAACACCGGGGAGCTGTTTTTT. Amino acid sequence: CASRIESTGQPVWNTGELFF.

This clone has only a few counts. V and J are TRBV11-2 and TRBJ2-7; weak D call: TRBD1 (6 bases). From germline, CDR1 is SGHAT and CDR2 FQNNGV. The V gene lost 1 base and the J gene lost 4 bases, with 8 bases spanning the gap. The CDR3 totals 13 residues. The CDR3 sequence: CASSLGGGYEQYF. The DNA of the CDR3 is TGTGCCAGCAGCTTAGGAGGGGGTTACGAGCAGTACTTC.

Sample share makes this clone medium-sized (0.01 to 0.1%). This rearrangement joins TRBV6-6 to TRBJ2-1, with a tentative D call TRBD2 (5 bases). V was pared by 6 bases and J by 1 base, with 13 bases between. CDR3 size: 15 residues. Germline-derived CDR1 and CDR2 are MNHNY and SVGAGI (reference sequence). CDR3 nucleotide sequence: TGTGCCAGCAGGGCCGGGGTCGCGTCCTACAATGAGCAGTTCTTC. Protein: CASRAGVASYNEQFF.

This clone showed up just a few times. V is TRBV7-2 and J is TRBJ2-1; 10 bases are a match to TRBD1. CDR1 is SGHTA and CDR2 is FQGNSA in the germline V gene. The CDR3 is 15 residues long. With 3 bases clipped from V and 8 bases from J, the junction kept 7 bases outside the gene matches. CDR3 loop: CASSFFPTGGDEQFF. CDR3 in DNA: TGTGCCAGCAGCTTCTTTCCGACAGGGGGCGATGAGCAGTTCTTC. Drawing the rest from reference TRBV7-2 and TRBJ2-1, the complete variable domain is GAGVSQSPSNKVTEKGKDVELRCDPISGHTALYWYRQSLGQGLEFLIYFQGNSAPDKSGLPSDRFSAERTGGSVSTLTIQRTQQEDSAVYLCASSFFPTGGDEQFFGPGTRLTVL.

This clone was counted a few times. The V call is TRBV2, the J call TRBJ1-1, with 7 positions matching TRBD1. V lost 10 bases and J lost 2; bases outside the gene matches: 4. This CDR3 is 12 amino acids long. The germline gives CDR1 SNHLY, CDR2 FYNNEI. CDR3 sequence (DNA): TGTGCCACCGGACAGGCTAACACTGAAGCTTTCTTT. Translating it yields CATGQANTEAFF.

The chain has TRBV4-3 and TRBJ1-2; TRBD1 aligns across 11 bases. Germline V gives CDR1 LGHNA, CDR2 YSLEER. This CDR3 has 17 residues. Trimming at V came to 0 bases and at J to 4 bases, leaving 7 bases not matched to a gene. The CDR3 coding sequence is TGCGCCAGCAGCCAAGATTGGACAGGGGGCCGGGGCTATGGCTACACCTTC. Translated, it gives CASSQDWTGGRGYGYTF.

This clone was observed a few times. The chain combines TRBV10-3 with TRBJ2-2; D unresolved. In germline, CDR1 is ENHRY, CDR2 SYGVKD. The CDR3 spans 14 residues. V was clipped by 3 bases and J by 2 bases, with 7 bases between them. CDR3 sequence reads: CAISDDINTGELFF. DNA of the CDR3: TGTGCCATCAGTGATGACATCAACACCGGGGAGCTGTTTTTT.

The J gene is TRBJ1-1, the V gene TRBV27; D possibly corresponds to TRBD1 (5 bases). From germline, CDR1 is MNHEY and CDR2 SMNVEV (reference sequence). The V and J ends lost 5 bases and 11 bases respectively, with 18 bases between them. This CDR3 comprises 13 residues. In DNA form, the CDR3 reads TGTGCCAGCAGTCCCTCGGGGGTCCGGGCCGCTTTCTTT. Amino acid sequence: CASSPSGVRAAFF.

This clone was recorded a few times. The rearrangement uses TRBV7-9 and TRBJ2-1; TRBD2 aligns across 9 bases. Germline V gene data show CDR1 as SEHNR and CDR2 as FQNEAQ (reference sequence). The CDR3 runs to 17 residues. V trimming: 5 bases; J trimming: 1 base; junction bases outside the gene matches: 9. CDR3 coding DNA: TGTGCCAGCAGCGGGGGGGTAGCGGGGGCATCCTACAATGAGCAGTTCTTC. Translating gives CASSGGVAGASYNEQFF.

The chain combines TRBV7-8 with TRBJ2-1; D is unresolved. Trimming pared 6 bases from V and 1 base from J, leaving 10 bases between. The CDR3 is 14 amino acids. CDR1 and CDR2 (germline): SGHVS, FQNEAQ. The DNA for the CDR3 is TGTGCCAGCAGTACCAGCGATTCCTACAATGAGCAGTTCTTC. The encoded protein is CASSTSDSYNEQFF.

This CDR3 reads CASSLASGIETQYF. The DNA of the CDR3 is TGTGCCAGCAGCTTAGCGTCAGGGATAGAGACCCAGTACTTC. The chain carries TRBV7-9 and TRBJ2-5; D is perhaps TRBD1 (5 bases). The germline V gene has CDR1 SEHNR and CDR2 FQNEAQ (reference sequence). The V end was cut by 0 bases, the J end by 4 bases, with 9 bases between. The CDR3 has 14 amino acids.

This clone was observed a few times. The chain combines TRBV19 with TRBJ2-3; the match to TRBD2 covers 8 bases. Germline CDR1 LNHDA, CDR2 SQIVND (reference sequence). There are 17 residues in the CDR3. V shed 8 bases, J shed 0 bases, and the junction held 13 bases outside the gene matches. The CDR3: CASGERYSGTSTDTQYF. The CDR3 bases are TGTGCCAGTGGAGAAAGATATAGCGGGACTAGCACAGATACGCAGTATTTT.

This clone rates as medium-sized. The chain carries TRBV4-3 and TRBJ1-4; D is unclear. CDR1 and CDR2 (germline): LGHNA, YSLEER. The CDR3 is made up of 17 amino acids. Between the trimmed V and J ends, which lost 0 bases and 7 bases, there was a span of 18 bases. DNA of the CDR3: TGCGCCAGCAGCCAAGAGGCCCTAACAGCCCTCGGTGAAAAACTGTTTTTT. Protein product: CASSQEALTALGEKLFF.

Only a few counts were recorded for this clone. The chain has TRBV19 and TRBJ1-1; 7 positions agree with TRBD1. The ends lost 5 bases at V and 0 bases at J; junction bases unmatched: 6. This CDR3 has 15 amino acids. Germline CDR1 reads LNHDA; CDR2 reads SQIVND (reference sequence). The CDR3 nucleotides read TGTGCCAGTAGTCACAGGGGTTTCATGAACACTGAAGCTTTCTTT. As protein: CASSHRGFMNTEAFF.

The chain couples TRBV4-3 to TRBJ1-3; 7 bases line up with TRBD1. Germline CDR1 is LGHNA and CDR2 is YSLEER. There are 15 residues in the CDR3. Losses at the gene ends were 1 base for V and 7 bases for J; bases not matched to a gene: 7. The CDR3 DNA is TGCGCCAGCAGCCAAGGGACAGGCTTGGATAACACCATATATTTT. Its protein product is CASSQGTGLDNTIYF.

The chain couples TRBV5-1 to TRBJ2-7; 8 bases are shared with TRBD1. Germline values: CDR1 SGHRS, CDR2 YFSETQ. This CDR3 is built from 14 residues. V was clipped by 0 bases and J by 2 bases; unmatched bases: 1. The CDR3 loop is CASSLDRGTYEQYF. The CDR3, as DNA: TGCGCCAGCAGCTTGGACAGGGGGACCTACGAGCAGTACTTC.

The chain combines TRBV11-2 with TRBJ2-7, with TRBD1 matching over 8 bases. CDR3 length: 15 residues. The germline V gene encodes CDR1 SGHAT and CDR2 FQNNGV. J was trimmed by 1 base and V by 2 bases; bases with no gene match: 4. CDR3 coding DNA: TGTGCCAGCAGCTTACAGGGGGCCGAATCCTACGAGCAGTACTTC. It encodes CASSLQGAESYEQYF.

This clone was found a few times. The chain combines TRBV27 with TRBJ2-3; 8 bases are a match to TRBD2. The V and J ends lost 5 bases and 3 bases, in that order; junction bases with no gene match: 4. The CDR3 is 14 amino acids. Looked up from germline, CDR1 is MNHEY and CDR2 is SMNVEV (reference sequence). CDR3 coding DNA: TGTGCCAGCAGTAGCGGGGGATATACAGATACGCAGTATTTT. Amino acids: CASSSGGYTDTQYF.

This clone was seen only a few times. This chain connects TRBV29-1 to TRBJ2-5; possible D gene TRBD1, 6 bases. This CDR3 comprises 16 residues. The germline V gene has CDR1 SQVTM and CDR2 ANQGSEA. The ends were cut back, 0 bases at V and 3 bases at J, with 17 bases in the middle. CDR3 sequence reads: CSVEDPDRWAEETQYF. CDR3 nucleotide sequence: TGCAGCGTTGAAGATCCGGACAGATGGGCAGAAGAGACCCAGTACTTC. Looking up the rest from reference TRBV29-1 and TRBJ2-5 gives the full variable domain: SAVISQKPSRDICQRGTSLTIQCQVDSQVTMMFWYRQQPGQSLTLIATANQGSEATYESGFVIDKFPISRPNLTFSTLTVSNMSPEDSSIYLCSVEDPDRWAEETQYFGPGTRLLVL.

The genes are TRBV4-3 and TRBJ2-5; 8 bases are a match to TRBD2. CDR1 and CDR2 (germline): LGHNA, YSLEER. Trimming cost V 4 bases and J 5 bases; bases outside gene matches: 9. The CDR3 totals 15 residues. The CDR3 DNA reads as TGCGCCAGCAGCCCCACCTTCGGGGGGGCCGAGACCCAGTACTTC. This translates into CASSPTFGGAETQYF.

This clone is a singleton in its sample. This chain joins TRBV11-2 and TRBJ2-7, with TRBD1 as a possible D gene (5 bases). Trimming removed 2 bases from V and 6 bases from J, with 11 bases in between. The germline gives CDR1 SGHAT, CDR2 FQNNGV. This CDR3 has 13 residues. The CDR3 DNA is TGTGCCAGCAGCTTACCCTTGGGGCTCGAGCAGTACTTC. Translation gives CASSLPLGLEQYF.

As for this clone: Other nucleotide sequences from this sample produce the same CDR3. The V call is TRBV27, the J call TRBJ2-1; D is perhaps TRBD2 (6 bases). Germline CDR1 and CDR2: MNHEY and SMNVEV (reference sequence). This CDR3 spans 13 amino acids. V dropped 6 bases and J dropped 10 bases, with 16 bases sitting between them. CDR3 sequence reads: CASRNFGGGEQFF. CDR3 bases: TGTGCCAGCAGAAATTTCGGGGGAGGCGAGCAGTTCTTC.

This clone has a handful of counts. The chain is built from TRBV29-1 and TRBJ1-2; 8 bases match TRBD1. This CDR3 is 18 amino acids long. The germline V gene has CDR1 SQVTM and CDR2 ANQGSEA. Germline trimming cut 2 bases from V and 5 bases from J; bases unmatched to any gene: 19. The CDR3: CSVESRRGAGGLGYGYTF. The CDR3 DNA is TGCAGCGTTGAATCGCGTCGCGGGGCAGGGGGCTTAGGGTATGGCTACACCTTC. Filled out from reference TRBV29-1 and TRBJ1-2, the complete variable domain reads SAVISQKPSRDICQRGTSLTIQCQVDSQVTMMFWYRQQPGQSLTLIATANQGSEATYESGFVIDKFPISRPNLTFSTLTVSNMSPEDSSIYLCSVESRRGAGGLGYGYTFGSGTRLTVV.